Listed below are T cell receptor beta chains from one sample, sequenced in a study of T-cell memory formation after mild COVID-19. TCRdb analysed the 5' RACE reads with MiXCR anew, one entry per CDR3 protein. The sample contains 30,000 to 40,000 distinct CDR3 sequences, roughly an eighth of which appear only once. Material: PBMCs or a T cell subset sorted from them (not recorded which). The source is a man between 18 and 35 years old who had mild COVID-19 (a few samples of this study predate the infection). Cell type and time point are not known. The CDR3 runs from the conserved cysteine through the conserved F or W. A D gene is named only where the DNA matches it firmly. A clone size is listed for some rows: how often the clone was seen (once, few, many), or a class if it is expanded.

TRBV5-1	many	TRBJ2-3	.	TGCGCCAGCATCCGAGGTAGCGGAGGCACAGATACGCAGTATTTT	CASIRGSGGTDTQYF
TRBV7-9	many	TRBJ1-4	.	TGTGCCAGCAGCTTGTGGCAGGATGACGAAAAACTGTTTTTT	CASSLWQDDEKLFF
TRBV5-1	many	TRBJ2-3	.	TGCGCCAGCAGCTTGATGGAGGGGGCCAGCACAGATACGCAGTATTTT	CASSLMEGASTDTQYF
TRBV4-1	many	TRBJ2-7	.	TGCGCCAGCAGCCCGAGCCAGGGTAACGAGCAGTACTTC	CASSPSQGNEQYF
TRBV12-3/TRBV12-4	many	TRBJ2-3	.	TGTGCCAGCAGTTTCCGGGACTCCGCAGATACGCAGTATTTT	CASSFRDSADTQYF
TRBV6-4	many	TRBJ2-1	TRBD1	TGTGCCAGCAGTGACACCACAGGGGCGTACAATGAGCAGTTCTTC	CASSDTTGAYNEQFF
TRBV20-1	many	TRBJ2-2	.	TGCAGTGCCCCCGTCGCAGGGGGGGGCCTGTATAACACCGGGGAGCTGTTTTTT	CSAPVAGGGLYNTGELFF
TRBV6-2/TRBV6-3	many	TRBJ1-1	.	TGTGCCAGCAGTTCCCAGGGGTTCACTGAAGCTTTCTTT	CASSSQGFTEAFF
TRBV6-2/TRBV6-3	few	TRBJ1-2	.	TGTGACAGCAGCCTTCTGGCTCCGAAAGGGTATGGCTACACCTTC	CDSSLLAPKGYGYTF
TRBV4-3	many	TRBJ2-3	TRBD2	TGCGCCAGCAGCCAAGATCACCGGACTAGGGAAGATACGCAGTATTTT	CASSQDHRTREDTQYF
TRBV5-6	.	TRBJ1-6	TRBD1	TGTGCCAGCAGCCTATCGACGGACAGGGAGTATTCACCCCTCCACTTT	CASSLSTDREYSPLHF
TRBV7-3	many	TRBJ2-3	TRBD2	TGTGCCAGCAGCTTACTCGGACTAGCGGGGGTTAACACAGATACGCAGTATTTT	CASSLLGLAGVNTDTQYF
TRBV7-2	.	TRBJ2-5	TRBD2	TGTGCCAGCAGCATTTGGACTAGCGGGTTACGGACCCAGTACTTC	CASSIWTSGLRTQYF
TRBV12-3/TRBV12-4	many	TRBJ1-5	TRBD1	TGTGCCAGCAGCGGACAGGATAATCAGCCCCAGCATTTT	CASSGQDNQPQHF
TRBV12-3/TRBV12-4	many	TRBJ1-6	TRBD1	TGTGCCAGCAAATTGGGGACAGGGGGTACCACCCTCCACTTT	CASKLGTGGTTLHF
TRBV20-1	many	TRBJ2-7	TRBD1	TGCAGTCCTTACAGAGGGGGCGGAAGATACGAGCAGTACTTC	CSPYRGGGRYEQYF
TRBV20-1	many	TRBJ2-5	.	TGCAGTGCTGCCCCGCCCATGGGGGGGGGCGAGACCCAGTACTTC	CSAAPPMGGGETQYF
TRBV7-2	few	TRBJ2-1	.	TGTGCCAGCAGCCTAGCCTTGGCTGCGACTAGTGAACACAATGAGCAGTTCTTC	CASSLALAATSEHNEQFF
TRBV5-1	many	TRBJ2-3	TRBD2	TGCGCCAGCAGCCCGGGGGGGGCGGCAGATACGCAGTATTTT	CASSPGGAADTQYF
TRBV7-9	many	TRBJ2-5	.	TGTGCCAGCAGCTTATTGGGGGGAGAGACCCAGTACTTC	CASSLLGGETQYF
TRBV9	few	TRBJ1-2	.	TGTGCCAGCAGCGTCGATGACTTAAACTATGGCTACACCTTC	CASSVDDLNYGYTF
TRBV6-1	many	TRBJ2-2	.	TGTGCCAGCAGTACTAGTGGTGAAGCCGGGGAGCTGTTTTTT	CASSTSGEAGELFF
TRBV18	.	TRBJ1-5	.	TGTGCCAGCTCACAGGGCGGCAATCAGCCCCAGCATTTT	CASSQGGNQPQHF
TRBV28	many	TRBJ2-1	.	TGTGCCAGCACCCTGATCGATTACAATGAGCAGTTCTTC	CASTLIDYNEQFF
TRBV4-2	many	TRBJ2-2	.	TGTGCCAGCAGCCAAGTTCCTAGTAGATTCGCCGGGGAGCTGTTTTTT	CASSQVPSRFAGELFF
TRBV28	many	TRBJ1-3	.	TGTGCCAGCACTCGGGCGGTCTCTGGAAACACCATATATTTT	CASTRAVSGNTIYF
TRBV18	few	TRBJ1-2	TRBD1	TGTGCCAGCTCACCACCGGTGGTCCAGGGGGCTGGCTACACCTTC	CASSPPVVQGAGYTF
TRBV7-2	medium-sized	TRBJ2-2	TRBD1	TGTGCCAGCAGGGAACAGGGGACGGGCACCGGGGAGCTGTTTTTT	CASREQGTGTGELFF
TRBV5-1	many	TRBJ2-1	.	TGCGCCAGCAGATCAGGGCCGTACAATGAGCAGTTCTTC	CASRSGPYNEQFF
TRBV2	many	TRBJ2-7	.	TGTGCCAGCAGTGAGTCCGCCTACGAGCAGTACTTC	CASSESAYEQYF
TRBV28	many	TRBJ1-2	TRBD1	TGTGCCAGCAGTTTACAGGGGGCTGACTATGGCTACACCTTC	CASSLQGADYGYTF
TRBV11-2	medium-sized	TRBJ2-3	.	TGTGCCAGCAGGTATACGGGCAGGACCAGCACAGATACGCAGTATTTT	CASRYTGRTSTDTQYF
TRBV12-3/TRBV12-4	many	TRBJ2-3	.	TGTGCCAGCAGTTCCCGACGCCTAGATACGCAGTATTTT	CASSSRRLDTQYF
TRBV29-1	many	TRBJ1-5	TRBD1	TGCAGCGTCGCTGGGACAGCTAATCAGCCCCAGCATTTT	CSVAGTANQPQHF
TRBV5-1	many	TRBJ2-5	TRBD2	TGCGCCAGCAGAAAGCGGGGGGGCCTTTTGAACCAAGAGACCCAGTACTTC	CASRKRGGLLNQETQYF
TRBV27	many	TRBJ2-1	.	TGTGCCAGCAGTTTATTGGCGCCCAAATGGGGTGAGCAGTTCTTC	CASSLLAPKWGEQFF
TRBV20-1	many	TRBJ2-1	TRBD1	TGCAGTGCTGAAAGGACAGGGATCTCCTACAATGAGCAGTTCTTC	CSAERTGISYNEQFF
TRBV12-3/TRBV12-4	.	TRBJ2-7	.	TGTGCCAGCAGTTTAGATGGGGGGGGCCTCTACGAGCAGTACTTC	CASSLDGGGLYEQYF
TRBV5-1	many	TRBJ1-1	.	TGCGCCAGCAGCGACAGGCCGAACACTGAAGCTTTCTTT	CASSDRPNTEAFF
TRBV20-1	many	TRBJ1-5	.	TGCAGTGCTAGAGATCTAGGGGGCAATCAGCCCCAGCATTTT	CSARDLGGNQPQHF
TRBV18	many	TRBJ2-2	TRBD1	TGTGCCAGCTCGCAAGGGACAGACACCGGGGAGCTGTTTTTT	CASSQGTDTGELFF
TRBV5-4	many	TRBJ2-1	TRBD1	TGTGCCAGCAGCGAGGGACAGGGGAATGAGCAGTTCTTC	CASSEGQGNEQFF
TRBV10-3	many	TRBJ2-1	TRBD2	TGTGCCATCGGGTTGGGTGTGGCGGGGGGGTCGAATGAGCAGTTCTTC	CAIGLGVAGGSNEQFF
TRBV7-2	many	TRBJ2-1	.	TGTGCCAGCACCAGTTACAATGAGCAGTTCTTC	CASTSYNEQFF
TRBV19	many	TRBJ2-5	.	TGTGCCAGCAGACGGGGACAAGAGACCCAGTACTTC	CASRRGQETQYF
TRBV4-3	many	TRBJ2-2	.	TGCGCCAGCAGCCAAGTCCCAGGGGACACCGGGGAGCTGTTTTTT	CASSQVPGDTGELFF
TRBV5-6	many	TRBJ2-3	.	TGTGCCAGCAGCTTACCAGGTCTCGCAGCAGATACGCAGTATTTT	CASSLPGLAADTQYF
TRBV20-1	many	TRBJ2-5	TRBD2	TGCAGTGCTAGTCGCGGGGGGGCCAGGGAGACCCAGTACTTC	CSASRGGARETQYF
TRBV29-1	many	TRBJ1-1	.	TGCAGCACGAGGGCTGGATGGGGGATGAACACTGAAGCTTTCTTT	CSTRAGWGMNTEAFF
TRBV20-1	many	TRBJ2-7	.	TGCAGTGCTAGTTCCGAGGGGGACGAGCAGTACTTC	CSASSEGDEQYF
TRBV7-8	many	TRBJ2-4	.	TGTGCCAGCAGCTTAGTAACCGGGACGGTAAACATTCAGTACTTC	CASSLVTGTVNIQYF
TRBV12-3/TRBV12-4	many	TRBJ2-7	.	TGTGCCAGCAGCAGGGGTCACGAGCAGTACTTC	CASSRGHEQYF
TRBV24-1	few	TRBJ1-2	.	TGTGCCACCAGTGACGACTCGCGTAAGGGCTACACCTTC	CATSDDSRKGYTF
TRBV7-2	many	TRBJ2-1	.	TGTGCCAGCAGCCCACTTAACTACAATGAGCAGTTCTTC	CASSPLNYNEQFF
TRBV12-3/TRBV12-4	many	TRBJ1-1	.	TGTGCCAGCAGTTTTGGTTCCGGGGTGAACACTGAAGCTTTCTTT	CASSFGSGVNTEAFF